The entry that follows covers one T cell receptor (beta chain) sequence. Using immunoSEQ multiplex PCR, the repertoire was profiled, and TCRdb retains in-frame clones only, with some absent. The data contain around 230,000 clones, roughly four fifths of them singletons. Enrollees, 18 to 89 years old, lived in about two dozen US areas. This specimen comes from a study of blood T cell repertoires in COVID-19. Overall study: Acute and convalescent COVID-19 samples came from the United States, Italy and Spain.

The germline V gene encodes CDR1 SGHNT and CDR2 YYREEE (reference sequence). V shed 0 bases and J 8 bases; nucleotides not matched to a gene: 8. The CDR3 spans 15 residues. V usage is TRBV5-4 and J usage is TRBJ2-3, with 8 bases fitting TRBD2. The origin of this receptor is a man aged 40-55 years who had recovered from COVID-19. Input material: PBMCs or T cells enriched from blood (not recorded which). The CDR3 region has the DNA TGTGCCAGCAGCTTGGGCCTAGCGGGTGGAGGTACGCAGTATTTT. This encodes CASSLGLAGGGTQYF.